This record covers a single TCR beta chain. The CDR3 consists of 15 residues. Trimming left V 7 bases short and J 8 bases short, with 21 bases between. Germline CDR1 reads SGHVS; CDR2 reads FQNEAQ. These data are taken from a study of control samples from healthy donors and cancer patients. The data were produced by immunoSEQ multiplex PCR, yet TCRdb's version contains in-frame clones alone and is incomplete. This table has around 100,000 clones, more than 75% appearing once. The clonotype originates from a woman in her 50s in good health. The rearrangement joins TRBV7-8 to TRBJ2-1, with D maybe TRBD2 (5 bases). The sample was blood. Here the CDR3 reads CASTLRGLALDEQFF. The CDR3 region has the DNA TGTGCCAGCACCCTAAGAGGACTGGCGCTGGATGAGCAGTTCTTC.